The present T cell receptor (beta chain) was sequenced within a study of T-cell memory formation after mild COVID-19 (dated by TCRdb to the early 2020s). The study in broad terms: TCR sequence clusters from the two donors were largely donor specific. In two donors, T-cell clones that expanded and contracted after mild COVID-19 were tracked by sequencing TCRalpha and TCRbeta repertoires over time. The cohort was made up of two young adult volunteers, one female and one male, who were previously healthy.

Sequencing used an Illumina NovaSeq 6000. TCRalpha and TCRbeta cDNA libraries were built by 5'RACE with constant-segment primers, adding sample barcodes and unique molecular identifiers. Trizol reagent was used to extract RNA from every sample. Amplification of the libraries took two PCR steps, and the second step added a second sample barcode plus Illumina TruSeq adapters. Sequencing of the libraries was done on an Illumina NovaSeq, producing 2 x 150 bp paired-end reads. Per the original workflow: The reads were demultiplexed and collapsed into UMI-guided consensus sequences using migec v1.2.7. Using mixcr v2.1.11, UMI consensuses were aligned to TRA and TRB V and J templates and then assembled into clonotypes. A clonotype was counted as expanded or contracted only if both edgeR and NoisET called the change significant, with noise models trained on biological replicates. For edgeR calls, a false discovery rate-adjusted p below 0.01 and a log2 fold-change threshold of 1 were applied. As an exploratory analysis of dynamics, max-normalized trajectories of the 1000 most abundant clonotypes were examined by PCA with hierarchical clustering. Separately sequenced CD4+ and CD8+ repertoires were used to assign a CD4 or CD8 phenotype to each responding clone. TCRdb trimmed public reads at Q25 via fastp, called clones via MiXCR and kept in-frame beta chains. Under each unique CDR3 protein, matching rows form one entry showing the most common genes and DNA. It is TCRdb's table, rather than the study itself, that gives the V and J calls and clone size. For this sample the table gives approximately 390,000 distinct CDR3 sequences, of which 15% to 20% were detected only once. The biggest ten clones account for 20% to 25% of the sample.

About this clonotype itself: Its target antigen remains unknown. No qualities accompany the bases; no much larger clone lies one base away.

Ficoll-Paque density gradient centrifugation was the method used to isolate PBMCs. Per the germline V gene, MDHEN is the CDR1 and SYDVKM is the CDR2. The CDR3 starts with the cysteine, ends with the phenylalanine, and has 16 residues. Left in the record is the CDR3 DNA by itself, 48 bases read in frame from the first base. Trimming accounts for 7 bases at V and 4 bases at J, while the number of junction bases matched to no gene is 11. Overall study results and their limits: The detection of some responding clones in pre-infection memory suggests that pre-existing cross-reactive memory T cells joined the SARS-CoV-2 response. From day 15 to 85, contracting clones showed balanced CD4/CD8 phenotypes, whereas a second wave of clones that expanded from day 15 to 37 leaned towards CD4+. The study covered only a couple of mild cases, and larger cohorts including severe cases with pre-infection samples were considered necessary. Contracting CD4+ clones appeared mostly in the CM and EM memory subsets, whereas CD8+ clones were enriched in EMRA. The second-wave clones that peaked on day 37 were not confirmed to be SARS-CoV-2 specific.

The sequence was obtained from a man between 18 and 35 years old who had mild COVID-19 (a few samples of this study predate the infection). The sample titles of this study are shuffled in the database, so cell type and time point are left out; the donor was told from shared clones. The rearrangement combines TRBV28 with TRBJ2-3; the central 10 bases match TRBD1. The sequencing input was PBMCs or a T cell subset sorted from them (not recorded which). In nucleotide form, the sequence is TGTGCCAGCACCCCCCGCCCGACAGGGGGCGCAGATACGCAGTATTTT. Translated, it reads CASTPRPTGGADTQYF.